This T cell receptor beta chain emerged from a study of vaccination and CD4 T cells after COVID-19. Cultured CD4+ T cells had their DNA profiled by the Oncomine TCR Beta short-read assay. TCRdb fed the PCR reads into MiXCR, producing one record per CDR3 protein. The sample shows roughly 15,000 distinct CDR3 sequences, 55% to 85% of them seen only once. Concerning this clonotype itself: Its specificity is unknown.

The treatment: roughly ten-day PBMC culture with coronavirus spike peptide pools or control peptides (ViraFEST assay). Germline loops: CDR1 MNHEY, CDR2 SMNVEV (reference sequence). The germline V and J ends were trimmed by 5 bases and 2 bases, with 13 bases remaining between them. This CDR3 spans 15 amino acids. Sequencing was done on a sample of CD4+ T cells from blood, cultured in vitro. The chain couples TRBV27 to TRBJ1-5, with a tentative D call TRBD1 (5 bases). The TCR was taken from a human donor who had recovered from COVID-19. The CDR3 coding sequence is TGTGCCAGCAGTCCCCAGGGTAAAGGCAATCAGCCCCAGCATTTT. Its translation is CASSPQGKGNQPQHF.